This TCR beta chain is from a study of T cells in Graves' hyperthyroidism and ophthalmopathy. RNA transcripts served as the template for amplifying TCR beta CDR3 regions. The HTBI primer set was used in a first-round RT-PCR of the TCR CDR3. TCRdb re-called the multiplex PCR reads with MiXCR, one entry per CDR3 protein. The data hold about 840,000 distinct CDR3 sequences, with roughly 40% observed a single time. Trimming took 7 bases from V and 4 from J, leaving 13 bases between them. The CDR3 consists of 13 residues. Germline CDR1 reads ENHRY; CDR2 reads SYGVKD. There are many counts of this clonotype.

The sequencing sample was made of blood. The clonotype originates from a man aged 18-30 years with Graves' hyperthyroidism. The chain recombines TRBV10-3 with TRBJ2-5; weak D call: TRBD2 (7 bases). The CDR3, as DNA: TGTGCCATCAACGGGGGGCATGGAGAGACCCAGTACTTC. It codes for CAINGGHGETQYF.